This TCR beta chain was sequenced for a study of T cell responses to AZD1222 COVID-19 vaccine (dated by TCRdb to about 2021). Regarding the complete study: Because spike-specific TCR depth and breadth did not differ between the two schedules, AZD1222 recipients who got a second dose at roughly 4 weeks were pooled with those who got a second dose at roughly 12 weeks. A total of approximately 230 trial participants underwent TCR sequencing, of whom 207 received two doses of AZD1222 and 26 received two doses of the MenACWY control vaccine. Trial participants were enrolled into age subgroups of 18-55, 56-69 and 70-plus years, which contained about 150, 28 and 57 TCR-sequenced participants, respectively.

Taken from the germline V gene (reference sequence), the CDR1 and CDR2 loops are SEHNR and FQNEAQ. The junction carries 17 bases between V and J, which are trimmed by 5 bases and 5 bases respectively. The CDR3 covers 15 residues, taking in both the cysteine and the phenylalanine. CDR3 DNA only is kept here, 45 bases in frame from base 1. The paper's findings and limits, for the study overall: Conclusions about previously exposed vaccinees are limited, since just six AZD1222 recipients were seropositive for SARS-CoV-2 at baseline. Vaccine-associated CD4 TCRs spanned the whole spike protein, with dominant responses in regions 160-218 and 743-854. Epitopes outside the regions mutated in the B.1.351 and B.1.1.7 variants were reportedly recognized by nearly half of the unique spike-specific TCRs. The 56-69-year group was small, and its depth increase did not reach significance, likely because of low power. Because no day 14 peak-response samples were available, the repertoires could be characterized only after the peak T cell response. After two AZD1222 doses, spike-specific TCR breadth and depth were significantly higher than at day 0 and than in MenACWY recipients. Participants were mostly white British, with more females than males. The authors suggested clonal diversity may have been underestimated.

The CDR3 regions of human TCRbeta chains were subjected to immunosequencing. In the paper's pipeline: TCRs in the repertoires were compared against a reference library of SARS-CoV-2-specific TCRs that had been generated with the MIRA antigen-specificity platform. Breadth meant the fraction of unique TCRs that were SARS-CoV-2-associated, whereas depth meant the fraction of total T cells that were SARS-CoV-2-associated. Using the MIRA data, each spike-specific TCR was mapped to the spike region that the TCR reacts to and placed in a CD4 or CD8 class. Log10-transformed breadth and depth values were compared by one-way ANOVA with Sidak's multiple comparisons tests. TCRdb re-hosts the immuneACCESS table, in-frame sequences only. Its copies lack some clones; in the studies checked, an unresolved V gene accounts for under half of them, and the cause for the rest is not known. That table supplies the V and J calls and clone size; D and trimming were determined from the DNA. In all, the sample holds approximately 110,000 clones, and roughly 88% of those were seen once. The top ten clones comprise 5% to 7% of the sample.

This specimen's time point label, per the study, means: baseline before first vaccination. Vaccinee samples came from UK trials COV001 and COV002, including a single-blind randomized controlled phase 2/3 trial of AZD1222 (ChAdOx1 nCoV-19) in healthy adults. For TCRbeta chain sequencing, PBMC samples from trial participants were taken at day 0 and at day 28 after the second dose. As to this clone: This clone's antigen is unknown. No much larger clone exists at a distance of one base, and base qualities are not known.

Sequenced here: peripheral blood, sampled on day 0 of AZD1222 vaccination. This sequence was found in an adult in good health. In this chain, TRBV7-9 is recombined with TRBJ2-3; the D gene cannot be resolved beyond TRBD1 or TRBD2, each matching 6 bases. The nucleotides read TGTGCCAGCAGCCCCGGGGGCCTCAAGGGAGATACGCAGTATTTT. Its product reads: CASSPGGLKGDTQYF.